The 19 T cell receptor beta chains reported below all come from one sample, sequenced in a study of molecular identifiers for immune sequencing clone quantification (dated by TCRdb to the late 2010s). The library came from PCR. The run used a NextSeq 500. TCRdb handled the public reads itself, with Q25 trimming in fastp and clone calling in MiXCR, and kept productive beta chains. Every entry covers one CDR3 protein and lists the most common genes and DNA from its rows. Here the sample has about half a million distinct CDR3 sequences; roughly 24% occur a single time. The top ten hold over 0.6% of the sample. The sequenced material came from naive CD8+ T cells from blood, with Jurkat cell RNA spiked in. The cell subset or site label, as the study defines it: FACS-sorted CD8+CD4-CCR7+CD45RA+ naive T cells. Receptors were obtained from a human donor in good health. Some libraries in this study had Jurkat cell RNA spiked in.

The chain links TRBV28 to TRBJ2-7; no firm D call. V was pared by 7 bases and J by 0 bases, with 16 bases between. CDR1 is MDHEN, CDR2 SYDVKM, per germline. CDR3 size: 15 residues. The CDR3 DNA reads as TGTGCCAGCACCTCAAGCAGGCTGAGCTCCTACGAGCAGTACTTC. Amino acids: CASTSSRLSSYEQYF.

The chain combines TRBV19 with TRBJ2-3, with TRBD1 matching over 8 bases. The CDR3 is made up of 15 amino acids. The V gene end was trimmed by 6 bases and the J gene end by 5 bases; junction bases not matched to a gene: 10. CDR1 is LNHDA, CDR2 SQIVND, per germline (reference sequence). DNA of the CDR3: TGTGCCAGTAGCGCGGACAGGGAAGACAGAGATACGCAGTATTTT. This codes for CASSADREDRDTQYF.

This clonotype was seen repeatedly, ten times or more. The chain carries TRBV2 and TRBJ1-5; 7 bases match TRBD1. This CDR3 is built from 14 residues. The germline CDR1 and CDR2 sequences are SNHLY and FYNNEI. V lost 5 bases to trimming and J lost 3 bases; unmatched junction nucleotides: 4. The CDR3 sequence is CASSIQGYNQPQHF. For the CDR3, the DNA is TGTGCCAGCAGTATACAGGGGTACAATCAGCCCCAGCATTTT.

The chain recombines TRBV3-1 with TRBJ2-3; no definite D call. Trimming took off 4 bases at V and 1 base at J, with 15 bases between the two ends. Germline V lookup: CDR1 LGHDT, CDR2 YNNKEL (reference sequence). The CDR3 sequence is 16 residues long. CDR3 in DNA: TGTGCCAGCAGCCCGCTGTGGAACTATGGCACAGATACGCAGTATTTT. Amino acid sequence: CASSPLWNYGTDTQYF.

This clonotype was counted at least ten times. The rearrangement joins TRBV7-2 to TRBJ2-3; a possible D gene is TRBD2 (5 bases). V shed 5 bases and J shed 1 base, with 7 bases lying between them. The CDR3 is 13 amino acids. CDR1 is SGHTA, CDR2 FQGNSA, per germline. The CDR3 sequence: CASSGLGTDTQYF. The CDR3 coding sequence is TGTGCCAGCAGCGGACTTGGCACAGATACGCAGTATTTT.

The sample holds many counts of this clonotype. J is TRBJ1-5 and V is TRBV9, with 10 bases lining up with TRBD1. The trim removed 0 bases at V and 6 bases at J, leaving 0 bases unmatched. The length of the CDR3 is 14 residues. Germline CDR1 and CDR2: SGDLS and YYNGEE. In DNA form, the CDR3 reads TGTGCCAGCAGCGTAGGGACAGGGGGTCAGCCCCAGCATTTT. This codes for CASSVGTGGQPQHF.

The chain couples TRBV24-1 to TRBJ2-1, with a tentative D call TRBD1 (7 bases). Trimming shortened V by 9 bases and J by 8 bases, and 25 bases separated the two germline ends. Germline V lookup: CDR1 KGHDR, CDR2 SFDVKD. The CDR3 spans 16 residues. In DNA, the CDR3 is TGTGCCACCCTGGGGCCCGGACAGGAGGGGGGTGATGAGCAGTTCTTC. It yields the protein CATLGPGQEGGDEQFF.

CDR3 sequence reads: CASSFGTVGSYNSPLHF. As DNA, the CDR3 is TGTGCCAGCAGCTTCGGGACAGTCGGCTCCTATAATTCACCCCTCCACTTT. This rearrangement joins TRBV7-6 to TRBJ1-6; 7 nucleotides match TRBD1. This CDR3 has 17 residues. Germline assignment: CDR1 SGHVS and CDR2 FNYEAQ. The ends lost 3 bases at V and 0 bases at J; junction bases unmatched: 5.

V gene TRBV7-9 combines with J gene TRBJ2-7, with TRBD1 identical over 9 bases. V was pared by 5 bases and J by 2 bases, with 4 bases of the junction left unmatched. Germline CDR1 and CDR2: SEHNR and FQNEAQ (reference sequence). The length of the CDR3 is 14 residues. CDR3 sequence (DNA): TGTGCCAGCAGCACGGACAGGGGCGCCTACGAGCAGTACTTC. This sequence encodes CASSTDRGAYEQYF.

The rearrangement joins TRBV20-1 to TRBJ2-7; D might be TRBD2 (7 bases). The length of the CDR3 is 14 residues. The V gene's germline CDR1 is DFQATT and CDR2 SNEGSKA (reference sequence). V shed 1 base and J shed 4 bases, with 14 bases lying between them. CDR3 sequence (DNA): TGCAGTGCTAGAGGTGCGGGGGCGGTGTACGAGCAGTACTTC. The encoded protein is CSARGAGAVYEQYF.

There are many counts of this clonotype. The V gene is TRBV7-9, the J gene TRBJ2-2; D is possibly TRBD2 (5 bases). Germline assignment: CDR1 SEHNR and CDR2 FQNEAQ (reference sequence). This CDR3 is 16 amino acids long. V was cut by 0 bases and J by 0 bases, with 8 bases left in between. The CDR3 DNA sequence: TGTGCCAGCAGCTTAGCCGGGAACACGAACACCGGGGAGCTGTTTTTT. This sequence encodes CASSLAGNTNTGELFF.

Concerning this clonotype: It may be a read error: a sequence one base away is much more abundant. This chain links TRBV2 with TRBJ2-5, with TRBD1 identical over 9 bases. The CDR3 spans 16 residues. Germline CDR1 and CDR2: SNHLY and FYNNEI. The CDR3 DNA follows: TGTGCCAGCAGTGAAAGCCGGACAGGGGTCCAAGAGCCCCAGTACTTC. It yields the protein CASSESRTGVQEPQYF.

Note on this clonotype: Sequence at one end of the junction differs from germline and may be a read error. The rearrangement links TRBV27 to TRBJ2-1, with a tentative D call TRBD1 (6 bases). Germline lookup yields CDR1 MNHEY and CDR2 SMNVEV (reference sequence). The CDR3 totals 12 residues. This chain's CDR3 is CASKTGYNEQSF. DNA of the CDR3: TGTGCCAGCAAAACAGGGTACAATGAGCAGTCCTTC.

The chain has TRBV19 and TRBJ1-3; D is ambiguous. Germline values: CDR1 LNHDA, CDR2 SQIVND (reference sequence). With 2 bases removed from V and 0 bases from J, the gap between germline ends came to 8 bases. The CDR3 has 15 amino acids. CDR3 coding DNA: TGTGCCAGTAGTATACAACAGATCTCTGGAAACACCATATATTTT. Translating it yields CASSIQQISGNTIYF.

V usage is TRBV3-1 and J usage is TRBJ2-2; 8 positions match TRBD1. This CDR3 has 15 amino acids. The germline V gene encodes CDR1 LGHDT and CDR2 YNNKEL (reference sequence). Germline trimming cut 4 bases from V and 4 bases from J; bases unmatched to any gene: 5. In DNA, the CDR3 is TGTGCCAGCAGCCTAGGGACAGGATGCACCGGGGAGCTGTTTTTT. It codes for CASSLGTGCTGELFF.

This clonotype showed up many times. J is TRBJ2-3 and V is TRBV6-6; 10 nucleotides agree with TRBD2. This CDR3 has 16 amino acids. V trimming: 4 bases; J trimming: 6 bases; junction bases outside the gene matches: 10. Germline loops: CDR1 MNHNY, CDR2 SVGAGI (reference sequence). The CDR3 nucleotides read TGTGCCAGCAGTTCGGGAGCGGGAGGGTCCCTTGATACGCAGTATTTT. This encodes CASSSGAGGSLDTQYF.

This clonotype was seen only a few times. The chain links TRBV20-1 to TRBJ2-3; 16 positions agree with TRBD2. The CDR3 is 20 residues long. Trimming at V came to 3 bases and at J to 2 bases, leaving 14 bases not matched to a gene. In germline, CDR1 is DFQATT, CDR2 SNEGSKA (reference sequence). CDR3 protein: CSASAPGLAGGPGYTDTQYF. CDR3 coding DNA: TGCAGTGCTAGCGCCCCGGGACTAGCGGGAGGGCCGGGCTACACAGATACGCAGTATTTT.

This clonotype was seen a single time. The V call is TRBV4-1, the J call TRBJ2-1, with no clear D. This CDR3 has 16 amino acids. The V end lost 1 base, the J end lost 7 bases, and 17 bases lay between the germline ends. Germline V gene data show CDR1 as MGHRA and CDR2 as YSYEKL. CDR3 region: CASSQVSDGPLNEQFF. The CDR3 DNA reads TGCGCCAGCAGCCAAGTTTCCGATGGGCCCCTTAATGAGCAGTTCTTC.

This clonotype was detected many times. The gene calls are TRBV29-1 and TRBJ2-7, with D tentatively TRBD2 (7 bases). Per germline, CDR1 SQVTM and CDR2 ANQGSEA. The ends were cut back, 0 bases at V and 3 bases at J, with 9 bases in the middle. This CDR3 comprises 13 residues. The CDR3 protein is CSVEEGGDYEQYF. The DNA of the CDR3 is TGCAGCGTTGAAGAAGGGGGGGACTACGAGCAGTACTTC.